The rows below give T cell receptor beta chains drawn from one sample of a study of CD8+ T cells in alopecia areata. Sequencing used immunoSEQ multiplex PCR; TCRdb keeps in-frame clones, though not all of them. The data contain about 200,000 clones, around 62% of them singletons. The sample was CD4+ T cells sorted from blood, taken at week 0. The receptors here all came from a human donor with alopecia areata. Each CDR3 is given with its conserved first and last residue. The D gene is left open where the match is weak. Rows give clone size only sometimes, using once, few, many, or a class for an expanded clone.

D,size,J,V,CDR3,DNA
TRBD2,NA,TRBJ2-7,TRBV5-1,CASSTTSGGHHEQYF,TGCGCCAGCAGCACGACTAGCGGGGGACATCACGAGCAGTACTTC
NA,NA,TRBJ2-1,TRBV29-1,CSSRPRLYNEQFF,TGCAGCTCCAGACCACGACTCTACAATGAGCAGTTCTTC
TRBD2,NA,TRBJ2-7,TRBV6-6,CASSFRGAGNSYEQYF,TGTGCCAGCAGCTTCCGGGGAGCGGGGAATTCGTACGAGCAGTACTTC
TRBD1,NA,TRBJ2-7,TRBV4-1,CASSRLPGQVEQYF,TGCGCCAGCAGCCGGCTTCCGGGACAGGTCGAGCAGTACTTC
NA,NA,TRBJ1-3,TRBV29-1,CSVQDGGNTIYF,TGCAGCGTTCAGGACGGAGGAAACACCATATATTTT
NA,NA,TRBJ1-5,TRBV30,CAWSGQSNQPQHF,TGTGCCTGGAGTGGGCAGAGCAATCAGCCCCAGCATTTT
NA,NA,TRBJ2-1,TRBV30,CAWSLGGYSSYNEQFF,TGTGCCTGGAGTTTGGGGGGATACAGCTCCTACAATGAGCAGTTCTTC
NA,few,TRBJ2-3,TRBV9,CASSKQAGGTDTQYF,TGTGCCAGCAGCAAACAAGCGGGTGGCACAGATACGCAGTATTTT
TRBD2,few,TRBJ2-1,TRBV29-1,CSVEGLAGGSFHNEQFF,TGCAGCGTTGAAGGGCTAGCGGGAGGGTCATTCCACAATGAGCAGTTCTTC
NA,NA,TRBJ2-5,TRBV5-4,CASSLALQETQYF,TGTGCCAGCAGCTTGGCCTTACAGGAGACCCAGTACTTC
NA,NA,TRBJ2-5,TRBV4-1,CASSLTGGETQYF,TGCGCCAGCAGCCTCACCGGTGGGGAGACCCAGTACTTC
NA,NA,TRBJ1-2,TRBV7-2,CASVRDNYRSSYGYTF,TGTGCCAGCGTTCGGGACAATTATCGGAGTAGCTATGGCTACACCTTC
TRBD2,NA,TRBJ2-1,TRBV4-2,CASSQEASGSNEQFF,TGTGCCAGCAGCCAAGAAGCCAGCGGGAGTAATGAGCAGTTCTTC
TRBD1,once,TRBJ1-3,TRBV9,CASSERQGRAGNTIYF,TGTGCCAGCAGCGAAAGACAGGGTCGGGCTGGAAACACCATATATTTT
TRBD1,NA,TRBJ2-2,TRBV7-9,CASSLQGAYTGELFF,TGTGCCAGCAGCTTACAGGGGGCTTACACCGGGGAGCTGTTTTTT
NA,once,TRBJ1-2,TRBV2,CASKGRFLSGYTF,TGTGCCAGCAAAGGACGGTTTTTGAGTGGCTACACCTTC
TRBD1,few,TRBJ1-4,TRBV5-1,CASSSGPGQTSTNEKLFF,TGCGCCAGCAGCTCGGGGCCGGGACAGACATCAACTAATGAAAAACTGTTTTTT
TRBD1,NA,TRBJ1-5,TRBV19,CASKRGQGEPQPQHF,TGTGCCAGTAAACGCGGACAGGGCGAGCCTCAGCCCCAGCATTTT
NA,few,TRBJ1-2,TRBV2,CASSDAGRGYTF,TGTGCCAGCAGTGATGCCGGAAGGGGCTACACCTTC
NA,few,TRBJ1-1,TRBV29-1,CSVGTVNTEAFF,TGCAGCGTTGGGACAGTGAACACTGAAGCTTTCTTT
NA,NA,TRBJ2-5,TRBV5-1,CASSSNPTWDKGIRETQYF,TGCGCCAGCAGCTCAAACCCGACCTGGGACAAGGGGATACGAGAGACCCAGTACTTC
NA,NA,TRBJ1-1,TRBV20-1,CSAMKGPEAFF,TGCAGTGCGATGAAAGGGCCTGAAGCTTTCTTT
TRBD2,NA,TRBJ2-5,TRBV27,CASRSTSKHSGTQYF,TGTGCCAGCAGATCGACTAGCAAGCATTCGGGGACCCAGTACTTC
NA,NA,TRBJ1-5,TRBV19,CASSVGDHSNQPQHF,TGTGCCAGTAGTGTGGGGGACCATAGCAATCAGCCCCAGCATTTT
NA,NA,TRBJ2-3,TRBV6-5,CASNVDWADTQYF,TGTGCCAGCAATGTGGATTGGGCAGATACGCAGTATTTT
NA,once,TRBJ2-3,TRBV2,CASSVISVRSTVADTQYF,TGTGCCAGCAGTGTGATCTCGGTCCGCTCGACCGTCGCAGATACGCAGTATTTT
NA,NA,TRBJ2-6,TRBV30,CAWSATASGANVLTF,TGTGCCTGGAGTGCCACAGCCTCTGGGGCCAACGTCCTGACTTTC
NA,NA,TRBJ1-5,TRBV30,CAWSGRGNQPQHF,TGTGCCTGGAGTGGAAGGGGAAATCAGCCCCAGCATTTT
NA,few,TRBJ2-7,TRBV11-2,CASSSEGVAGEQYF,TGTGCCAGCAGCTCGGAGGGGGTAGCAGGGGAGCAGTACTTC
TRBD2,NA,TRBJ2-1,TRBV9,CASSVGGGFNEQFF,TGTGCCAGCAGCGTAGGCGGGGGGTTTAATGAGCAGTTCTTC
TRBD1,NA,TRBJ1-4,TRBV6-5,CASSKQGSEKLFF,TGTGCCAGCAGCAAACAGGGGAGTGAAAAACTGTTTTTT
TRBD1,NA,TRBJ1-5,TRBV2,CASSNTRDRNQPQHF,TGTGCCAGCAGTAATACCCGGGACAGGAATCAGCCCCAGCATTTT
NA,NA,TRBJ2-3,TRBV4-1,CASSLLQGVMADTQYF,TGCGCCAGCAGCCTCTTACAGGGCGTGATGGCAGATACGCAGTATTTT
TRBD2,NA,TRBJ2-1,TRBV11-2,CASSLRGGFYEQFF,TGTGCCAGCAGCTTACGGGGGGGTTTTTATGAGCAGTTCTTC
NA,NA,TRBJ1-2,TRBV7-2,CASSPTTVPYGYTF,TGTGCCAGCAGCCCGACGACAGTCCCTTATGGCTACACCTTC
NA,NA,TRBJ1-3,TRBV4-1,CASSQGQFLSGNTIYF,TGCGCCAGCAGCCAAGGCCAGTTCCTCTCTGGAAACACCATATATTTT
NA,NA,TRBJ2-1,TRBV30,CAWSTTYNEQFF,TGTGCCTGGAGCACCACCTACAATGAGCAGTTCTTC
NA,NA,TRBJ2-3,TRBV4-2,CASSQWASGTDTQYF,TGTGCCAGCAGCCAATGGGCTAGTGGGACAGATACGCAGTATTTT
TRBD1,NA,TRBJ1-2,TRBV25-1,CASRRTGGGALYGYTF,TGTGCCAGCCGTCGGACAGGGGGAGGTGCCCTCTATGGCTACACCTTC
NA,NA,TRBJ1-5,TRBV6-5,CASSYSGDQPQHF,TGTGCCAGCAGTTACTCCGGGGATCAGCCCCAGCATTTT
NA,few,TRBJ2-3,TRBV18,CASSLRTSDTQYF,TGTGCCAGCTCACTCCGCACGTCAGATACGCAGTATTTT
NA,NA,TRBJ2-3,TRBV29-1,CSVEMKRADTQYF,TGCAGCGTTGAAATGAAGCGTGCAGATACGCAGTATTTT
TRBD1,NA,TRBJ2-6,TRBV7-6,CASSPGDRGGPGANVLTF,TGTGCCAGCAGCCCCGGGGACAGGGGGGGTCCTGGGGCCAACGTCCTGACTTTC
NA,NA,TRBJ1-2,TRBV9,CASSVADSINYGYTF,TGTGCCAGCAGCGTGGCGGACAGTATTAACTATGGCTACACCTTC
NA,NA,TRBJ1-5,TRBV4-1,CASSSFLTDFSNQPQHF,TGCGCCAGCAGCTCCTTTTTGACTGACTTTAGCAATCAGCCCCAGCATTTT
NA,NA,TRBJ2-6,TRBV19,CASSKRAGANVLTF,TGTGCCAGTAGTAAAAGGGCTGGGGCCAACGTCCTGACTTTC
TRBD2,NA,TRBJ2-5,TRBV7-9,CASSTGTSGARETQYF,TGTGCCAGCAGCACCGGGACTAGCGGAGCCCGCGAGACCCAGTACTTC
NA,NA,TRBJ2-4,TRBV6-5,CASTGAGVNIQYF,TGTGCCAGCACCGGGGCCGGTGTAAACATTCAGTACTTC
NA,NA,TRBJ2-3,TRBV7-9,CASSLIGLSDTQYF,TGTGCCAGCAGCTTAATCGGGCTATCAGATACGCAGTATTTT
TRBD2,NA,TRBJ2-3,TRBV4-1,CASSPLGLAGDTQYF,TGCGCCAGCAGCCCGTTGGGACTAGCGGGAGATACGCAGTATTTT
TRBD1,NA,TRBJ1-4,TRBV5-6,CASSLQGPNEKLFF,TGTGCCAGCAGCCTACAGGGGCCGAATGAAAAACTGTTTTTT
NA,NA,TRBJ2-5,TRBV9,CASSADTGWEETQYF,TGTGCCAGCAGCGCCGATACAGGGTGGGAAGAGACCCAGTACTTC
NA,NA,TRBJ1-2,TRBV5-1,CASSLIRREAKGYTF,TGCGCCAGCAGCTTGATTCGACGGGAAGCCAAAGGCTACACCTTC
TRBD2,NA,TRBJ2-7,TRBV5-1,CASSLETSGSREQYF,TGCGCCAGCAGCTTGGAGACTAGCGGGAGCCGCGAGCAGTACTTC